This T cell receptor beta chain emerged from a study of beta chain features in type 1 diabetes (dated by TCRdb to 2016 to 2019). Study-level background: No differences in mean age, gender distribution, total cell number or subset yield were found between patients and healthy donors. Across all samples, approximately 100 million sorted cells were examined, and cell number per subset correlated strongly with RNA yield. The study compared TCRB repertoires of sorted circulating CD4+ T cell subsets between recently diagnosed type 1 diabetes patients and matched healthy donors. Regulatory and stem cell-like memory subsets were isolated from only 8 patients and about eight healthy donors, whereas naive and central memory subsets came from all 30 or so donors. Findings and caveats that apply to the study as a whole: At VDJ recombination sites, type 1 diabetes patients had fewer insertions and more deleted nucleotides, which implies abnormalities in thymic rearrangement. Only small numbers of individuals were included in the HLA sub-analyses, which left unresolved whether HLA type had any influence on TCRB rearrangement. The naive, central memory and regulatory TCRB repertoires appeared to resemble one another more closely among patients than among healthy donors. In all four CD4+ subsets, TCRB CDR3 length was moderately but significantly shorter in type 1 diabetes patients. Shorter templates might have been favored by PCR, but patient and control samples were amplified and corrected together, so both groups would have been affected equally by any skew. Sequencing cDNA rather than genomic DNA could over-represent highly expressing activated cells, although activation and CD3 levels did not differ between groups.

Each donor gave one peripheral blood draw, averaging around 0.11 L, which was collected into heparinised tubes. A BD FACSAria II and a panel including CD45RO, CCR7, CD25, CD127, CD95 and CD27 were used to sort naive, central memory, regulatory and stem cell-like memory CD4+ T cells. Purity was above 95% for every sorted population. PBMCs were isolated right away by Lymphoprep density gradient centrifugation and were stained directly, without culture. To minimize batch effects, samples were stained and sorted in pairs, one healthy donor with one patient per experiment. The High Capacity cDNA Reverse Transcription Kit was used to reverse transcribe all of the isolated RNA, meaning that expressed TCRB transcripts were what got sequenced. Naive, central memory and regulatory T cell samples underwent deep immunoSEQ sequencing, averaging roughly 3.5 million total reads per sample. Sorted cells were lysed in RLT buffer and RNA was extracted with DNase-treated RNeasy Micro or Mini kits, depending on cell number. Each cell subset was processed separately to prevent cross-contamination, with patient and healthy donor samples processed together. Using the immunoSEQ multiplex PCR, TCRB sequences were amplified from cDNA into 87-bp fragments spanning the CDR3 region. Sequencing of the amplicons was done on the Illumina HiSeq platform. For the original study's pipeline: Synthetic template baselines were used to correct PCR bias computationally, reads within Hamming distance 2 were collapsed, and singletons that could not be merged were discarded. By aligning reads against IMGT, V, D and J genes, CDR3 length, and insertions or deletions at six rearrangement sites were assigned. Within each subset, clonotype counts were normalized to sorted cell number, and only after that were true diversity and Gini coefficients computed with the tcR R package. Repertoire sharing was quantified using the overlap coefficient calculated on TCRB nucleotide sequences. This immuneACCESS table, as held by TCRdb, lists in-frame sequences with V and J called but not all clones. Of the missing ones, under half trace to an unresolved V gene in checked studies; the others have no known cause. V, J and clone size reflect that table, while D and trimming were determined from the DNA. The sample contains 160,000 or so clones, 8.5% to 14% of them found a single time. The ten biggest clones cover roughly 2% of the sample.

Its CDR3 holds 15 amino acids, cysteine through phenylalanine. Solely the CDR3 DNA is kept, with 45 bases framed from the first base. The germline V gene supplies CDR1 SGHRS and CDR2 YFSETQ. V loses 5 bases, J loses 4 bases, and the germline ends lie 17 bases apart. Of note for this clone: Its antigen specificity is not known. Within one base of it there is no much larger clone, and no base qualities were kept. The sample has other DNA sequences that encode this CDR3 too.

Sequencing used central memory CD4+ T cells from blood. The chain uses TRBV5-1 and TRBJ2-3; TRBD1 could be the D gene, as 6 bases match. The origin of this receptor is a young man in good health. The DNA is TGCGCCAGCAGACTTCCGGGACAAGGGGCAGATACGCAGTATTTT. It translates as CASRLPGQGADTQYF. This CDR3, with the reference TRBV5-1 and TRBJ2-3 proteins standing in past its ends, gives the full variable domain KAGVTQTPRYLIKTRGQQVTLSCSPISGHRSVSWYQQTPGQGLQFLFEYFSETQRNKGNFPGRFSGRQFSNSRSEMNVSTLELGDSALYLCASRLPGQGADTQYFGPGTRLTVL.